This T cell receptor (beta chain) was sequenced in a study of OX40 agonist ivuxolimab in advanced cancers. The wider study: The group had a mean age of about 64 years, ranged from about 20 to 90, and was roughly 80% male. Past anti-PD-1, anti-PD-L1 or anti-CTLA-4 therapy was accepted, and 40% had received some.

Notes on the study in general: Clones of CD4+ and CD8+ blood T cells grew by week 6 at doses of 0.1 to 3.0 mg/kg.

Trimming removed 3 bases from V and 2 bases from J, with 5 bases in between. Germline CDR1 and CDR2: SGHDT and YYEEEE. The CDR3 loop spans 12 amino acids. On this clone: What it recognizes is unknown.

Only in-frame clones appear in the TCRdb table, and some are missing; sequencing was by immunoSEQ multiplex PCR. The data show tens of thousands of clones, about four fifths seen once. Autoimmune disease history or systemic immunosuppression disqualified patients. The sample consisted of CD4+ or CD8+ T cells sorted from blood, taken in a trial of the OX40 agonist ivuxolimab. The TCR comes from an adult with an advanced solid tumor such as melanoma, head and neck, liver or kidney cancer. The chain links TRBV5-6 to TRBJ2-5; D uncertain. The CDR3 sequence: CASSSSQETQYF. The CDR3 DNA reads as TGTGCCAGCAGCTCGTCACAAGAGACCCAGTACTTC.